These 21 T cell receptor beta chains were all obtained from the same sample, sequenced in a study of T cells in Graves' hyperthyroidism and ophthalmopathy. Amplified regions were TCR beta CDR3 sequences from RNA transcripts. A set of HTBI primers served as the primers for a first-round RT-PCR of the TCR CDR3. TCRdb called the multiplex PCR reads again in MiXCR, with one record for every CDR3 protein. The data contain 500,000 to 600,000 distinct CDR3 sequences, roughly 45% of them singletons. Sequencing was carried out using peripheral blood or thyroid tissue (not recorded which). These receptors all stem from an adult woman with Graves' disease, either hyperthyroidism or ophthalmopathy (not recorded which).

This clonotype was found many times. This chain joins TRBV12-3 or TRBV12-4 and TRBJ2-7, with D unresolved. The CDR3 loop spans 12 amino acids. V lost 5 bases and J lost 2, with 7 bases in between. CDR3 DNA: TGTGCCAGCAGTCCCGCGGCCTACGAGCAGTACTTC. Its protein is CASSPAAYEQYF.

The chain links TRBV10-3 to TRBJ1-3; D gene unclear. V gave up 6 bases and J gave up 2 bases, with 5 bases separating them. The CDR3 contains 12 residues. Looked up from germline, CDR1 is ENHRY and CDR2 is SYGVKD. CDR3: CAIRTAGNTIYF. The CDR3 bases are TGTGCCATCAGAACGGCTGGAAACACCATATATTTT.

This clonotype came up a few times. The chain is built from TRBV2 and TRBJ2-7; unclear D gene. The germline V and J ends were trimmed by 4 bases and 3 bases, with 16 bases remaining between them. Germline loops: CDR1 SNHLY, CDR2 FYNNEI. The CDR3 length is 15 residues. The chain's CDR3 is CASSGGIALFYEQYF. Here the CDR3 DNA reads TGTGCCAGCAGTGGTGGGATAGCCCTATTCTACGAGCAGTACTTC.

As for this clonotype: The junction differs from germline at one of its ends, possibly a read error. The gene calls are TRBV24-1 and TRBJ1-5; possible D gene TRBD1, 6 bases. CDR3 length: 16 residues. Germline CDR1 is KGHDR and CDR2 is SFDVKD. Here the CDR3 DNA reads TGTGCCACCAGTGAAGGGCAGGGGTATAGCACTCAGCCCCAGCATTTT. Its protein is CATSEGQGYSTQPQHF.

The CDR3 spells CATGIRNQPQHF. The CDR3 nucleotides are TGTGCCACCGGGATCCGCAATCAGCCCCAGCATTTT. This chain links TRBV19 with TRBJ1-5; no firm D call. There are 12 residues in the CDR3. Trimming left V 10 bases short and J 2 bases short, with 9 bases between. CDR1 LNHDA and CDR2 SQIVND come from the germline V gene (reference sequence). The whole variable domain, remainder taken from reference TRBV19 and TRBJ1-5, is DGGITQSPKYLFRKEGQNVTLSCEQNLNHDAMYWYRQDPGQGLRLIYYSQIVNDFQKGDIAEGYSVSREKKESFPLTVTSAQKNPTAFYLCATGIRNQPQHFGDGTRLSIL.

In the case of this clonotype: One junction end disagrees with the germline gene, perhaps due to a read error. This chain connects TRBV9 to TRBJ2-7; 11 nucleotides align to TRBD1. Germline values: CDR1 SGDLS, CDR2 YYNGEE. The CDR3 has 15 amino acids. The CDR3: CASSQPGQGGYEQYF. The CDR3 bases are TGCGCCAGCAGCCAACCGGGACAGGGGGGATACGAGCAGTACTTC.

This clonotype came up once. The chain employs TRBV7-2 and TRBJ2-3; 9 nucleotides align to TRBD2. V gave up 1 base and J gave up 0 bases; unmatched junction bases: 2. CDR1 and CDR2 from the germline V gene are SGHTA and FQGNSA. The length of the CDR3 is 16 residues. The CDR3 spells CASSLGSGRSTDTQYF. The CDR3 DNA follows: TGTGCCAGCAGCTTAGGCAGCGGGAGGAGCACAGATACGCAGTATTTT.

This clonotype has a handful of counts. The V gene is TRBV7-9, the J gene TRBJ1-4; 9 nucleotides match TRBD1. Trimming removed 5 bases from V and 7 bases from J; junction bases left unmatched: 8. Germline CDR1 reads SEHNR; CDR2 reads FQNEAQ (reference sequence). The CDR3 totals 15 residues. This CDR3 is CASSHRDRVSEKLFF. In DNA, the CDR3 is TGTGCCAGCAGCCACCGGGACAGGGTGTCTGAAAAACTGTTTTTT.

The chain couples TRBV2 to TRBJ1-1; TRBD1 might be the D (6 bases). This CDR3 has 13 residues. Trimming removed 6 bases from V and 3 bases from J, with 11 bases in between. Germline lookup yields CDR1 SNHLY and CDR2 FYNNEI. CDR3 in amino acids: CASSVDSYTEAFF. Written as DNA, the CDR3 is TGTGCCAGCAGCGTGGACAGCTACACTGAAGCTTTCTTT. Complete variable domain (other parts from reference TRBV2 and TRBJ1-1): EPEVTQTPSHQVTQMGQEVILRCVPISNHLYFYWYRQILGQKVEFLVSFYNNEISEKSEIFDDQFSVERPDGSNFTLKIRSTKLEDSAMYFCASSVDSYTEAFFGQGTRLTVV.

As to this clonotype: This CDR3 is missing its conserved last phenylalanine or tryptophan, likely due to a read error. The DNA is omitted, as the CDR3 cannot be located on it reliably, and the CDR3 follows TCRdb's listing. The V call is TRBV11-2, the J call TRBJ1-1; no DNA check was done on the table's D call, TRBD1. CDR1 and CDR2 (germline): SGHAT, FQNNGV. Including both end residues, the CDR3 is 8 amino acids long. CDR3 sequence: CASTPLPS.

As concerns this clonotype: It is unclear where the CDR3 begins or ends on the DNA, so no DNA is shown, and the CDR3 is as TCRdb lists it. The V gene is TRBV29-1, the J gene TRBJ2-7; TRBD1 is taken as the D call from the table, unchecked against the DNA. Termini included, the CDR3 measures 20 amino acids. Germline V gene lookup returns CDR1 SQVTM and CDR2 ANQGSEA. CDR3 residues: CSFYICSARDFDRSTYEQYF.

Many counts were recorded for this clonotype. CDR3 sequence (DNA): TGCAGCGTTGGCCCTCCCTCAGCAGGGGTTACAGAGACCCAGTACTTC. Amino acid sequence: CSVGPPSAGVTETQYF. This chain connects TRBV29-1 to TRBJ2-5; D perhaps matches TRBD1 (6 bases). The CDR3 runs 16 residues. Germline CDR1 SQVTM, CDR2 ANQGSEA. V was shortened by 4 bases and J by 4 bases, with 22 bases between the two germline ends.

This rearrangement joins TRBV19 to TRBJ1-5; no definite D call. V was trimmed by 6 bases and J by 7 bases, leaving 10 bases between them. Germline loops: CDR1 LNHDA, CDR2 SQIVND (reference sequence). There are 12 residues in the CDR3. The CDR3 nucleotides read TGTGCCAGTAGCACCGGGCGCCAGCCCCAGCATTTT. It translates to CASSTGRQPQHF.

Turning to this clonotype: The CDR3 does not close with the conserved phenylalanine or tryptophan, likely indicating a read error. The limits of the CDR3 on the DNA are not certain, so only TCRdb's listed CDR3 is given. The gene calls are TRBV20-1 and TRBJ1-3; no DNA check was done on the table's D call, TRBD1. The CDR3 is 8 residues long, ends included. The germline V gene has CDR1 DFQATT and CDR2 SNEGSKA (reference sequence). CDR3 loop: CSAPEARG.

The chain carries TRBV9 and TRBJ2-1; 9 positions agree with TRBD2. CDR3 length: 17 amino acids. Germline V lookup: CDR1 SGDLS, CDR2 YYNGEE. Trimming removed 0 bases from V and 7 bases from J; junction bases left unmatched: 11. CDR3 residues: CASSVATHHSGSNEQFF. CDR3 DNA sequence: TGTGCCAGCAGCGTAGCTACTCATCATAGCGGGAGTAATGAGCAGTTCTTC.

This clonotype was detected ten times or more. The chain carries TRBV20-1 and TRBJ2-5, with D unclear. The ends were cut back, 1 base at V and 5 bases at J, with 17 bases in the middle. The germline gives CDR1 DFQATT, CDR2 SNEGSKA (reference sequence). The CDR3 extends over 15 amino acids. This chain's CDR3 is CSARAPQLRKETQYF. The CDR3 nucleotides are TGCAGTGCTAGAGCCCCCCAACTCAGGAAGGAGACCCAGTACTTC.

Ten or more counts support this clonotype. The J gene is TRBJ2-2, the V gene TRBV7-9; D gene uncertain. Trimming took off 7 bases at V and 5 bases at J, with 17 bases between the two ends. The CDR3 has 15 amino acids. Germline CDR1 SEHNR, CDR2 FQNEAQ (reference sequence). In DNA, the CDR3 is TGTGCCAGCAACCCGACCCACTCTACGACCGGGGAGCTGTTTTTT. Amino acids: CASNPTHSTTGELFF.

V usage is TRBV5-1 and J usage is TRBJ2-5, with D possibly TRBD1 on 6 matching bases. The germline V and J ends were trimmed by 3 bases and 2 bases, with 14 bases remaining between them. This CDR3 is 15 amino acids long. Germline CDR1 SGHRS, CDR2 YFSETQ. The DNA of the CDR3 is TGCGCCAGCAGCTCACAGGGACAAGAACAAGAGACCCAGTACTTC. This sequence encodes CASSSQGQEQETQYF. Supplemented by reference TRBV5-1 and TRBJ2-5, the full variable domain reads KAGVTQTPRYLIKTRGQQVTLSCSPISGHRSVSWYQQTPGQGLQFLFEYFSETQRNKGNFPGRFSGRQFSNSRSEMNVSTLELGDSALYLCASSSQGQEQETQYFGPGTRLLVL.

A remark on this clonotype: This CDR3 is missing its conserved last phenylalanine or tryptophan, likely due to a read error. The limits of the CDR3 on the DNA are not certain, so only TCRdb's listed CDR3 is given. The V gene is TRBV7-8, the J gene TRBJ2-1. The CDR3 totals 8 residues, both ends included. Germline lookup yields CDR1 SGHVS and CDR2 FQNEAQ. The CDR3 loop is CASSLYQR.

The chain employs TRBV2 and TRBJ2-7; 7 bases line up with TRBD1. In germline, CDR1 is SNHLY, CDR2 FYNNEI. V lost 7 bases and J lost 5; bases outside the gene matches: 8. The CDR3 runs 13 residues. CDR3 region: CASIRTGVDEQYF. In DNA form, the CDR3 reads TGTGCCAGCATCCGAACAGGGGTCGACGAGCAGTACTTC.

The CDR3 DNA reads TGTGCCAGCAGCTTAGTTACAGCGACAGGTGCGAACACTGAAGCTTTCTTT. Its translation: CASSLVTATGANTEAFF. The V and J genes are TRBV7-9 and TRBJ1-1; TRBD1 might be the D (6 bases). CDR1 SEHNR and CDR2 FQNEAQ come from the germline V gene (reference sequence). Trimming stripped 1 base from V and 1 base from J, with 16 bases between. This CDR3 contains 17 residues.